This T cell receptor (beta chain) is from a study of vaccination effects on CD4 cells after COVID-19. General study points: Few convalescent patients and no early post-infection timepoints were included in the study.

On this clone: Antigen unknown.

ViraFEST used viral peptide pools to expand antigen-specific CD4+ T cells before sequencing. When around 9 days of culture had elapsed, CD4+ T cells were isolated. Vaccine recipients had no previous SARS-CoV-2 infection; their nucleocapsid antibodies were negative. Each culture had half its medium swapped for IL-2 medium on days 3 and 7. TCRdb's table, derived via immunoSEQ multiplex PCR, lists solely in-frame clones and lacks some. The table lists tens of thousands of clones, just under 75% of them singletons, with 2.5% to 4% in the top ten. CDR1 SQVTM and CDR2 ANQGSEA come from the germline V gene. The V and J ends lost 7 bases and 5 bases respectively, with 14 bases between them. The CDR3 consists of 13 residues.

Sequences were derived from CD4+ T cells from PBMCs cultured with SARS-CoV-2 spike peptides, sampled before COVID-19 vaccination. This chain joins TRBV29-1 and TRBJ2-2; D unclear. This clonotype originated in a human donor who received a COVID-19 vaccine. The CDR3 DNA reads as TGCAGCGCTGGAACGCCTCCTACCGGGGAGCTGTTTTTT. Protein: CSAGTPPTGELFF.